This TCR beta chain is from a study of blood T cell repertoires in COVID-19. Clones were sequenced by immunoSEQ multiplex PCR, and TCRdb holds only the in-frame ones, with some missing. The data show approximately 100,000 clones, 85% to 90% seen once. CDR3 length: 14 residues. Germline-derived CDR1 and CDR2 are SEHNR and FQNEAQ (reference sequence). V was clipped by 1 base and J by 5 bases, with 11 bases between them. The source is a human donor with COVID-19, enrolled during active disease. The donor label of this sample is uncertain. V and J are TRBV7-9 and TRBJ1-2; tentative D call: TRBD1 (6 bases). Sequences were obtained from peripheral blood. CDR3 nucleotide sequence: TGTGCCAGCAGCTTAGAACAGGGAGGGTATGGCTACACCTTC. Amino acids: CASSLEQGGYGYTF.